This T cell receptor beta chain derives from a study of CD8 T cells in Susac syndrome. When the RNA was reverse transcribed, random hexamers were used with an input of roughly 0.45 to 1 ug. A multiplex approach, immunoSEQ multiplex PCR, amplified TCR beta CDR3 across 54 Vbeta and 13 Jbeta. TCRdb analysed the immunoSEQ multiplex PCR reads with MiXCR anew, one entry per CDR3 protein. The table includes more than 110,000 distinct CDR3 sequences, 94% detected once. In blood CD8+ and CD4+ T cells, TCR beta underwent sequencing. It was negative isolation that provided the CD8+ and CD4+ T cells, whereas TEMRA cells were enriched by FACS. CDR3 length: 13 amino acids. Germline CDR1 is MNHEY and CDR2 is SMNVEV (reference sequence). V dropped 6 bases and J dropped 8 bases, with 16 bases sitting between them.

The sequence was collected from a human donor in good health. The chain carries TRBV27 and TRBJ1-2; D perhaps matches TRBD1 (6 bases). The sequenced sample consisted of CD8+ T cells from PBMCs. CDR3 sequence reads: CASRSPGANGYTF. Here the CDR3 DNA reads TGTGCCAGCAGGTCCCCAGGGGCCAACGGCTACACCTTC.